The entry below describes one T cell receptor beta chain. The sample originates from a study of technical replicates of blood from a few donors. Data came from immunoSEQ multiplex PCR; TCRdb stores just in-frame clones and leaves some out. The profile covers 55,000 to 60,000 clones, with around 95% appearing a single time and 3.5% to 4.5% taken by the ten largest. CDR1 SGHTA and CDR2 FQGTGA come from the germline V gene. V lost 0 bases and J 2 bases, leaving 4 bases between the germline ends. The CDR3 runs to 13 residues. V usage is TRBV7-3 and J usage is TRBJ1-1, with D unresolved. The TCR comes from a human donor in good health. Some clones in this sample may be carry-over from other donors' samples. Sequenced input: PBMCs. CDR3 in amino acids: CASSLTANTEAFF. The CDR3, as DNA: TGTGCCAGCAGCTTAACGGCAAACACTGAAGCTTTCTTT.